This T cell receptor beta chain stems from a study of shared T cell receptors in the human thymus. The data were produced by immunoSEQ multiplex PCR, yet TCRdb's version contains in-frame clones alone and is incomplete. The sample has over 65,000 clones; 90% to 95% are singletons. Germline-derived CDR1 and CDR2 are SGHVS and FNYEAQ. The CDR3 is 19 residues long. V trimming: 4 bases; J trimming: 5 bases; junction bases outside the gene matches: 16. The sequencing sample was made of thymocytes. The clonotype originates from a human donor. The chain has TRBV7-6 and TRBJ2-5, with 13 nucleotides matching TRBD2. CDR3 protein: CASSCTSGGVRRVLETQYF. The CDR3 bases are TGTGCCAGCAGCTGTACTAGCGGGGGGGTTAGACGTGTGTTGGAGACCCAGTACTTC.